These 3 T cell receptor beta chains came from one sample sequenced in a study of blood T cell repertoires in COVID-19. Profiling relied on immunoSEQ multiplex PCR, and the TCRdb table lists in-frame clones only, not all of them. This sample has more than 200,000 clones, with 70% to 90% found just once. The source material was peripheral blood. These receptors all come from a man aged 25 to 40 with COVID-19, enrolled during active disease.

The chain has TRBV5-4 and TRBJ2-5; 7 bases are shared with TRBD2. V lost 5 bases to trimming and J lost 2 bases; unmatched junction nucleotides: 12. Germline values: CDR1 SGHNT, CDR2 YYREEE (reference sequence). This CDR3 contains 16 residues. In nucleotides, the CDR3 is TGTGCCAGCAGTCCGCGGGGCGGGAGAAGGCAAGAGACCCAGTACTTC. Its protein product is CASSPRGGRRQETQYF.

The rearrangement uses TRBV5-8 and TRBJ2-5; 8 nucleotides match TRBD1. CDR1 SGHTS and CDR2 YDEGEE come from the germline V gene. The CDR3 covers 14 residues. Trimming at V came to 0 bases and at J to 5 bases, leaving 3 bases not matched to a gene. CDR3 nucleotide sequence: TGTGCCAGCAGCTTGGGACAGGGGCGGGAGACCCAGTACTTC. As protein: CASSLGQGRETQYF.

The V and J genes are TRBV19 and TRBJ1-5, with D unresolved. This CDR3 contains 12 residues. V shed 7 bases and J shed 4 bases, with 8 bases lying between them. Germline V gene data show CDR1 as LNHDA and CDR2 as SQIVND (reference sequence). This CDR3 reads CASKSVNQPQHF. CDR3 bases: TGTGCCAGTAAGAGTGTAAATCAGCCCCAGCATTTT.